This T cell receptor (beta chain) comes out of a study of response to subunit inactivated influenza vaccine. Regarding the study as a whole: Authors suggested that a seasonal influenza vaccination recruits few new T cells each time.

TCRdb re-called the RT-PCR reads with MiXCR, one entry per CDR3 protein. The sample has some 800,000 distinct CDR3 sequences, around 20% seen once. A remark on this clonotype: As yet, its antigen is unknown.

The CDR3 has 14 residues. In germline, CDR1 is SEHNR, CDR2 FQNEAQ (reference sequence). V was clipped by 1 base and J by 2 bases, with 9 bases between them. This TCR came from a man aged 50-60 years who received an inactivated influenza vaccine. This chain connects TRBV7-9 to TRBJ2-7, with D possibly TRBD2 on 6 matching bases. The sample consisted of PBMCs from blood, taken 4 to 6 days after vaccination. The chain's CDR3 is CASSLGDLPYEQYF. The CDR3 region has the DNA TGTGCCAGCAGCTTAGGGGACTTACCCTACGAGCAGTACTTC.